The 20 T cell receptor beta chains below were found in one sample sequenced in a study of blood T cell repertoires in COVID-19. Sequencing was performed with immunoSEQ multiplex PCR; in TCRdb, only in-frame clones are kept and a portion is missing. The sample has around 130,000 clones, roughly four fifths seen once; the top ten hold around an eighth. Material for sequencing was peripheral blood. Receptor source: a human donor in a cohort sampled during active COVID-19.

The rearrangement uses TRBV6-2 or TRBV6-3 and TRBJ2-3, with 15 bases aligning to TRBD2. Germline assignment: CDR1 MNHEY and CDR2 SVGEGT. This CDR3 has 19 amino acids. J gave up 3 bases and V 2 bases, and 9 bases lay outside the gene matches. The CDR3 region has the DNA TGTGCCAGCAGTTACACCTTGGGACTAGCGGGGGGTCTTACAGATACGCAGTATTTT. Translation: CASSYTLGLAGGLTDTQYF.

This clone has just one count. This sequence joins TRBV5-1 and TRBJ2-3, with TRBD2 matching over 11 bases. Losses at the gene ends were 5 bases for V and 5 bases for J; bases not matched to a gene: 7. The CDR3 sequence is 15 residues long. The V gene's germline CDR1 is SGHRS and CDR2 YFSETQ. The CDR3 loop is CASSLAGGLGDTQYF. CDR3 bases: TGCGCCAGCAGTTTAGCGGGGGGGCTCGGAGATACGCAGTATTTT.

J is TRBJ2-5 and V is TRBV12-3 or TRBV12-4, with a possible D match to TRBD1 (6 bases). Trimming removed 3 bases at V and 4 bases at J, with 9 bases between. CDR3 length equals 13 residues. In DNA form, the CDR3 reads TGTGCCAGCAGTTTTGGCAGGGGAGAGACCCAGTACTTC. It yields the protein CASSFGRGETQYF.

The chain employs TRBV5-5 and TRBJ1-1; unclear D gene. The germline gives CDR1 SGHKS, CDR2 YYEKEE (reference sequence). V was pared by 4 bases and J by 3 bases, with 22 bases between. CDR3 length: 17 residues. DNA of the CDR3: TGTGCCAGCAGCGTATCTCCAGATGCTCAGTTCTACACTGAAGCTTTCTTT. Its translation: CASSVSPDAQFYTEAFF.

The CDR3 protein is CASSERQGGYTF. Here the CDR3 DNA reads TGTGCCAGCAGTGAAAGACAGGGAGGCTACACCTTC. This chain links TRBV2 with TRBJ1-2; 7 bases match TRBD1. V shed 2 bases and J 8 bases; nucleotides not matched to a gene: 2. This CDR3 region has 12 residues. Germline CDR1 SNHLY, CDR2 FYNNEI.

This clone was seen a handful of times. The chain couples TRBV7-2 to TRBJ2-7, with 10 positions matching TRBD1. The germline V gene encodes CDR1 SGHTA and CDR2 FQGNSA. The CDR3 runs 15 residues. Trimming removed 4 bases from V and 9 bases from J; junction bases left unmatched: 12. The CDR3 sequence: CASSSVGTGVQGQYF. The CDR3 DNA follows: TGTGCCAGCAGCTCTGTAGGGACAGGGGTTCAGGGGCAGTACTTC.

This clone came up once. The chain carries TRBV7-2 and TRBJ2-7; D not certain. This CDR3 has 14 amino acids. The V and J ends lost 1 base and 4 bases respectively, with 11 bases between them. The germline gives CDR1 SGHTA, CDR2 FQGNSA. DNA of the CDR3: TGTGCCAGCAGCTTAGGCGGCAGCCAGTACGAGCAGTACTTC. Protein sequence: CASSLGGSQYEQYF. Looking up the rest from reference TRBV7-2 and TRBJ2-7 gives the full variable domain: GAGVSQSPSNKVTEKGKDVELRCDPISGHTALYWYRQSLGQGLEFLIYFQGNSAPDKSGLPSDRFSAERTGGSVSTLTIQRTQQEDSAVYLCASSLGGSQYEQYFGPGTRLTVT.

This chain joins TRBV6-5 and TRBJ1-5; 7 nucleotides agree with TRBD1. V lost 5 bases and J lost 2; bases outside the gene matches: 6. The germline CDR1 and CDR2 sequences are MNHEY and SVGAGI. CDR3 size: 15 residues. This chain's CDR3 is CASSTTGERNQPQHF. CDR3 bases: TGTGCCAGCAGTACTACAGGGGAACGCAATCAGCCCCAGCATTTT.

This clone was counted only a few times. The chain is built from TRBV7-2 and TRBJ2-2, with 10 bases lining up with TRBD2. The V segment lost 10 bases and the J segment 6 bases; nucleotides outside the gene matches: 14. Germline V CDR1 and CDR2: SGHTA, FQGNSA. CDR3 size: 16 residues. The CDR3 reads CATLRRAGGSAGELFF. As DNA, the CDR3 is TGTGCCACCCTCAGGAGAGCGGGGGGGTCGGCCGGGGAGCTGTTTTTT.

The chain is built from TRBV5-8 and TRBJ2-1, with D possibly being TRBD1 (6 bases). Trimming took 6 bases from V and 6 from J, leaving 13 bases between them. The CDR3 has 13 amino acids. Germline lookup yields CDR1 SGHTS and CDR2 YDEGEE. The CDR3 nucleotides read TGTGCCAGCAACAGGGTACCGCGCAATGAGCAGTTCTTC. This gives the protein CASNRVPRNEQFF.

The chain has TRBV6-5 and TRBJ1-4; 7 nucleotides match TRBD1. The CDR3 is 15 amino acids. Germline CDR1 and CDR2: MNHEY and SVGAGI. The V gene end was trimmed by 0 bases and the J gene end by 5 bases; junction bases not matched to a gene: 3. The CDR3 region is CASSYSYRGNEKLFF. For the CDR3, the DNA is TGTGCCAGCAGTTACTCCTACAGGGGAAATGAAAAACTGTTTTTT.

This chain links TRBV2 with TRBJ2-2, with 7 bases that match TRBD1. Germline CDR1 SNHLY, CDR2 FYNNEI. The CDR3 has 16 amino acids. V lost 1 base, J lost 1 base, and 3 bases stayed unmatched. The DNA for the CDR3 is TGTGCCAGCAGTGAAGGACAGGGAAAGAACACCGGGGAGCTGTTTTTT. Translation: CASSEGQGKNTGELFF.

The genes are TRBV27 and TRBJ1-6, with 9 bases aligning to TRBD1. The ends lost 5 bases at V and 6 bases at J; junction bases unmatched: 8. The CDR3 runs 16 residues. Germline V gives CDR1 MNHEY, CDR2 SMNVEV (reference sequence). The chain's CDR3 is CASSHDRGSSNSPLHF. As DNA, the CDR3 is TGTGCCAGCAGTCACGACAGGGGGAGTAGTAATTCACCCCTCCACTTT.

The CDR3 nucleotides read TGTGCCAGCTCACCACTACGAGGGAGAGACACTGAAGCTTTCTTT. Amino acid sequence: CASSPLRGRDTEAFF. This sequence joins TRBV18 and TRBJ1-1, with D uncertain. Trimming pared 1 base from V and 3 bases from J, leaving 12 bases between. CDR1 KGHSH and CDR2 LQKENI come from the germline V gene. This CDR3 has 15 amino acids.

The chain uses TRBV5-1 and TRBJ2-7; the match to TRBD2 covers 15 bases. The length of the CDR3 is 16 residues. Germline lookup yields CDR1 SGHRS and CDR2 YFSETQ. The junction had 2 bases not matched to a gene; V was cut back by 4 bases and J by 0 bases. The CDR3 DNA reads TGCGCCAGCAGCATGGGACTAGCGGGGGGCTCCTACGAGCAGTACTTC. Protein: CASSMGLAGGSYEQYF.

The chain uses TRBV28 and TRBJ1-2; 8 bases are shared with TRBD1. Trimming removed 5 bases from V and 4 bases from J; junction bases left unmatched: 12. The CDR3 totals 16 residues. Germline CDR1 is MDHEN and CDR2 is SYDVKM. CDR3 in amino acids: CASSDPLGQAGYGYTF. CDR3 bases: TGTGCCAGCAGTGATCCCTTGGGACAGGCAGGCTATGGCTACACCTTC.

In DNA, the CDR3 is TGTGCCAGTAGTATGGGGCAGGATAATTCACCCCTCCACTTT. Its translation: CASSMGQDNSPLHF. The V gene is TRBV19, the J gene TRBJ1-6; tentatively, D is TRBD1 (5 bases). V lost 3 bases to trimming and J lost 5 bases, with 8 bases between them. The V gene's germline CDR1 is LNHDA and CDR2 SQIVND (reference sequence). The CDR3 totals 14 residues.

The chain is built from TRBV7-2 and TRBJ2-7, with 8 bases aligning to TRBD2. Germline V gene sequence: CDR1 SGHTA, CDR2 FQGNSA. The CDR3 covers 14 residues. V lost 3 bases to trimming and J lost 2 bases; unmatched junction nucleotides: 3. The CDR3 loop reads CASSFREGPYEQYF. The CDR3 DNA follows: TGTGCCAGCAGCTTCCGGGAGGGGCCCTACGAGCAGTACTTC.

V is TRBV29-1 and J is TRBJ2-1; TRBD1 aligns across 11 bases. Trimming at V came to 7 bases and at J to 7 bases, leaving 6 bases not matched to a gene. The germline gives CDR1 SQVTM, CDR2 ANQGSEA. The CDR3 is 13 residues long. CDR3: CSAGQGAGNEQFF. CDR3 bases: TGCAGCGCCGGACAGGGGGCAGGTAATGAGCAGTTCTTC.

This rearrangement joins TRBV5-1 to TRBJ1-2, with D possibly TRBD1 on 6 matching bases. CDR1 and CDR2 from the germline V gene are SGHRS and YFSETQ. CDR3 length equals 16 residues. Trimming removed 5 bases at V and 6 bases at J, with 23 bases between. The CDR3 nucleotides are TGCGCCAGCAGGAACAGGGCTGTTCAGCCCACCGATGGCTACACCTTC. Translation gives CASRNRAVQPTDGYTF.